The T cell receptor beta chain described here comes from a study of T cell changes during pregnancy in multiple sclerosis (dated by TCRdb to between 2018 and 2021). Looking at the study overall: The study looked at changes in the T cell repertoire across pregnancy in women with multiple sclerosis.

Details on this clone: It lacks a known antigen. There are no base qualities to consult, and no much larger clone falls within one base.

The library was prepared using the immunoSEQ multiplex PCR assay. TCRdb took over this immuneACCESS table, retaining in-frame rearrangements with V and J assigned. Such tables are incomplete; in checked studies, under half of the missing clones stem from an unresolved V gene, and the remainder is unexplained. The sample table contains 35,000 or so clones; only one count was recorded for roughly 87% of them. The ten largest make up 0.78% of the sample. V and J are trimmed by 10 bases and 1 base, and the gene matches miss 10 bases of the junction. CDR1 MNHNS and CDR2 SASEGT were looked up in the germline V gene. The CDR3 starts with the cysteine, ends with the phenylalanine, and has 15 residues. CDR3 DNA is the only sequence kept; it has 45 bases, read in frame from the first base.

The TCR originated in a female donor in good health, enrolled as a control in a pregnancy study. The V gene is TRBV6-1 and the J gene is TRBJ2-5, with TRBD2 identical over 9 junction bases. The material was CD4+ T cells from peripheral blood mononuclear cells, obtained after pregnancy. The sequenced DNA is TGTGCCATTACAGCGGGGGGCTCCCCCCAAGAGACCCAGTACTTC. This yields the protein CAITAGGSPQETQYF.